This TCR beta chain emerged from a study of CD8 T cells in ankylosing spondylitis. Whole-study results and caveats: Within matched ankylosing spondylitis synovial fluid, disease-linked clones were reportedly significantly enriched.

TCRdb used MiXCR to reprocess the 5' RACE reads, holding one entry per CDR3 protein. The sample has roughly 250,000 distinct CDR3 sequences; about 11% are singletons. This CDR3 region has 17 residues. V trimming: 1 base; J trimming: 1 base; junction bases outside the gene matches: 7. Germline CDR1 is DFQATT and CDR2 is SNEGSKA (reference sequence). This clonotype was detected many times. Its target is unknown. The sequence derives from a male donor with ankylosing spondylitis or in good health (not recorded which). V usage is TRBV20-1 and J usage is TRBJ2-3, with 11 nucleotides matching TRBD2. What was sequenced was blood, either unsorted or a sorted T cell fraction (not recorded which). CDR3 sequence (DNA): TGCAGTGCTAGAGCAGGAGGACTAGCGGGCGGCACAGATACGCAGTATTTT. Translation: CSARAGGLAGGTDTQYF.